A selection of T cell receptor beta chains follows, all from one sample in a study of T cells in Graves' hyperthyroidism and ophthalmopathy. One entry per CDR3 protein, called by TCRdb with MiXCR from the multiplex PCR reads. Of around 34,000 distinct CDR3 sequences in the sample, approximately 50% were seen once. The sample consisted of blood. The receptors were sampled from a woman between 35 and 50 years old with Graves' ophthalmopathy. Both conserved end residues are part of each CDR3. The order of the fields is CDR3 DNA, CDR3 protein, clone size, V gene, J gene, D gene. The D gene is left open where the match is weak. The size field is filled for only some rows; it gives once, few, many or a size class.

TGCGCCAGCAGCCAAGATTGGGAGCTGTTTTTT,CASSQDWELFF,.,TRBV7-6,TRBJ2-2,.
TGCAGTGCTGGTCACGGGACTAACCAAGAGACCCAGTACTTC,CSAGHGTNQETQYF,.,TRBV20-1,TRBJ2-5,TRBD2
TGTGCCAGCAGCTCCTGGACTAGCTACGAGCAGTACTTC,CASSSWTSYEQYF,many,TRBV13,TRBJ2-7,TRBD2
TGTGCCAGCAGTGTCGCAGGGGGTAATGGCAATCAGCCCCAGCATTTT,CASSVAGGNGNQPQHF,many,TRBV6-1,TRBJ1-5,TRBD1
TGCAGTGCTATCCGTACCGGGACAGGGAAGGGCTACACCTTC,CSAIRTGTGKGYTF,many,TRBV20-1,TRBJ1-2,TRBD1
TGTGCCAGCAGCTTAATTCCCGGGGGTGAGGATGCGCAGTATTTT,CASSLIPGGEDAQYF,.,TRBV7-3,TRBJ2-3,.
TGCAGCGTCCGGGACCAGCTGAATCAGCCCCAGCATTTT,CSVRDQLNQPQHF,.,TRBV29-1,TRBJ1-5,.
TGTGCCAGCAGCTACAGACTAGCGGGGGGGCTTGTGCTGCAGTATTTT,CASSYRLAGGLVLQYF,.,TRBV7-2,TRBJ2-3,TRBD2
TGTGCCAGCAGTTACTGGGGAGTCAATCAGCCCCAGCATTTT,CASSYWGVNQPQHF,.,TRBV6-6,TRBJ1-5,.
TGTGCCAGCAGCTTAAGGGCAGTTGAGACCCAGTACTTC,CASSLRAVETQYF,.,TRBV7-3,TRBJ2-5,.
TGTGCCAGCCTACCTGGCGGGGATTCACCCCTCCACTTT,CASLPGGDSPLHF,many,TRBV25-1,TRBJ1-6,.
TGCAGTGCTAGACGGGACGGACTAGCGGGTTACGAGCAGTACTTC,CSARRDGLAGYEQYF,medium-sized,TRBV20-1,TRBJ2-7,TRBD2
TGTGCCAGCAGCACGACGGGACAGGGGATTGAGACCCAGTACTTC,CASSTTGQGIETQYF,.,TRBV9,TRBJ2-5,TRBD1
TGTGCCAGTAGCTTGGTCAGCGGGAACCAATACGAGCAGTACTTC,CASSLVSGNQYEQYF,.,TRBV5-4,TRBJ2-7,TRBD2
TGTGCCAGCAGCTTAGACAGGGGGCTCTACGAGCAGTACTTC,CASSLDRGLYEQYF,many,TRBV11-2,TRBJ2-7,TRBD1
TGCAGCGTTCTAGCGGGGGTCACAGATACGCAGTATTTT,CSVLAGVTDTQYF,few,TRBV29-1,TRBJ2-3,TRBD2
TGTGCCAGCAGTTACGGGGAGGGCTCTGGGGCCAACGTCCTGACTTTC,CASSYGEGSGANVLTF,.,TRBV6-6,TRBJ2-6,TRBD2
TGTGCCAGCAGAACGGCTAGCGGGGGTTCCGAGCAGTACTTC,CASRTASGGSEQYF,.,TRBV7-9,TRBJ2-7,TRBD2
TGTGCCACTACTGGACTGAGCAATGAGCAGTTCTTC,CATTGLSNEQFF,.,TRBV24-1,TRBJ2-1,.
TGTGCCAGCAGCTTGGGAGTAGGGGGTGAGCAGTACTTC,CASSLGVGGEQYF,many,TRBV5-6,TRBJ2-7,.
TGTGCCAGCAGTCTTGAGATGACTAGCGGTTCCTACGAGCAGTACTTC,CASSLEMTSGSYEQYF,many,TRBV27,TRBJ2-7,TRBD2
TGTGCCAGCAGACGGACTAGCGGGAGTAAAGATACGCAGTATTTT,CASRRTSGSKDTQYF,many,TRBV2,TRBJ2-3,TRBD2
TGTGCCAGTAGCCTCGGGGGTGGGAATTCACCCCTCCACTTT,CASSLGGGNSPLHF,.,TRBV19,TRBJ1-6,.
TGTGCCAGCAGTCCCAACACTAGCGGGGGCCTCATGGCCCAGTACTTC,CASSPNTSGGLMAQYF,many,TRBV12-3/TRBV12-4,TRBJ2-5,TRBD2
TGTGCCAGCAGCGGGACATTGGGAAACACGAGCTCCTACAATGAGCAGTTCTTC,CASSGTLGNTSSYNEQFF,.,TRBV11-1,TRBJ2-1,.
TGTGCCACCAGGTTCTCGGGGGCCGGCACTGAAGCTTTCTTT,CATRFSGAGTEAFF,many,TRBV15,TRBJ1-1,.
TGTGCCAGCAGTGGCGAAAACACCATATATTTT,CASSGENTIYF,.,TRBV11-2,TRBJ1-3,.
TGTGCCATCAGTGAGTCGACTAATTACGAGCAGTACTTC,CAISESTNYEQYF,medium-sized,TRBV10-3,TRBJ2-7,.
TGTGCCTGGAAAACGACGGGGAACACCGGGGAGCTGTTTTTT,CAWKTTGNTGELFF,.,TRBV30,TRBJ2-2,.
TGTGCCAGCAGTTTCCGTAGCGGGACTACCGACCGGCTTGAGCAGTTCTTC,CASSFRSGTTDRLEQFF,.,TRBV7-9,TRBJ2-1,TRBD2
TGCAGCGTTTTGGGTAGTGCCAGCACCCAAAGGGGGGAGCAGTACTTC,CSVLGSASTQRGEQYF,.,TRBV29-1,TRBJ2-7,.
TGTGCCAGCAGGGCAAAACAGGGGATTACCGGGGAGCTGTTTTTT,CASRAKQGITGELFF,.,TRBV2,TRBJ2-2,TRBD1
TGTGCCAGCAGTTTGCAGGGGCCCTACAATGAGCAGTTCTTC,CASSLQGPYNEQFF,many,TRBV27,TRBJ2-1,.
TGTGCCAGCAGTCCGGGGGCACACTATGGCTACACCTTC,CASSPGAHYGYTF,many,TRBV5-5,TRBJ1-2,.
TGCAGTGCTAGAGGCCCCCGGGGCGGGAGCTCCTACGAGCAGTACTTC,CSARGPRGGSSYEQYF,.,TRBV20-1,TRBJ2-7,TRBD2
TGTGCCAGCAGACCACCTGGGACTAGCCGTAATGAGCAGTTCTTC,CASRPPGTSRNEQFF,many,TRBV6-1,TRBJ2-1,TRBD2
TGTGCCAGCATCGGTCAGTGGGGCAATCAGCCCCAGCATTTT,CASIGQWGNQPQHF,.,TRBV10-3,TRBJ1-5,.
TGCGCCAGCAGTGAGTCGATGACAGACCAAGAGACCCAGTACTTC,CASSESMTDQETQYF,many,TRBV10-2,TRBJ2-5,.
TGTGCCAGCAGCCCGAGGGGGGGTATCGAGCAGTACTTC,CASSPRGGIEQYF,.,TRBV7-9,TRBJ2-7,.
TGTGCCATCAGTGAGGCAGGGACAGGGGCGGGTACTGAAGCTTTCTTT,CAISEAGTGAGTEAFF,many,TRBV10-3,TRBJ1-1,TRBD1
TGCAGTGCCCGGTCCGGTGGGGAAGACACGGAAGCTTTCTTT,CSARSGGEDTEAFF,many,TRBV20-1,TRBJ1-1,.
TGTGCCAGCCGGAGGGACTCAGATACGCAGTATTTT,CASRRDSDTQYF,.,TRBV7-9,TRBJ2-3,.